One and the same sample provided the 13 T cell receptor beta chains below, sequenced in a study of T cells in Graves' hyperthyroidism and ophthalmopathy. TCR beta CDR3 regions were amplified from RNA transcripts. TCR CDR3 regions were first amplified by RT-PCR with HTBI primers. In TCRdb, the multiplex PCR reads were re-called with MiXCR into one record per CDR3 protein. This sample has under 500,000 distinct CDR3 sequences, with more than 13% found just once. Sequenced: blood. The receptors come from a man in his forties or fifties with Graves' ophthalmopathy.

The V and J genes are TRBV9 and TRBJ1-5; D call uncertain. The V end lost 3 bases, the J end lost 4 bases, and 11 bases lay between the germline ends. This CDR3 is built from 14 residues. From germline, CDR1 is SGDLS and CDR2 YYNGEE. The CDR3 spells CASSGRGENQPQHF. As DNA, the CDR3 is TGTGCCAGCAGCGGGCGGGGAGAAAATCAGCCCCAGCATTTT.

The chain links TRBV5-8 to TRBJ2-1, with TRBD2 identical over 8 bases. The V gene's germline CDR1 is SGHTS and CDR2 YDEGEE. The V segment lost 5 bases and the J segment 3 bases; nucleotides outside the gene matches: 10. The CDR3 extends over 16 amino acids. The CDR3 DNA reads TGTGCCAGCAGTACCTCAGTTAGCGGGGACTACAATGAGCAGTTCTTC. This encodes CASSTSVSGDYNEQFF.

This clonotype showed up many times. Mismatch with germline at one junction end may stem from a read error. This chain joins TRBV7-8 and TRBJ2-3; 7 bases are a match to TRBD1. Germline V lookup: CDR1 SGHVS, CDR2 FQNEAQ. This CDR3 contains 15 residues. The CDR3 spells CASTLQGLDTDTQYF. The DNA for the CDR3 is TGTGCCAGCACCTTACAGGGGCTTGACACAGATACGCAGTATTTT. Combining the CDR3 with reference TRBV7-8 and TRBJ2-3 gives the whole variable domain GAGVSQSPRYKVAKRGQDVALRCDPISGHVSLFWYQQALGQGPEFLTYFQNEAQLDKSGLPSDRFFAERPEGSVSTLKIQRTQQEDSAVYLCASTLQGLDTDTQYFGPGTRLTVL.

The rearrangement uses TRBV7-2 and TRBJ2-1, with TRBD1 as a possible D gene (6 bases). V lost 0 bases, J lost 6 bases, and 12 bases lay in between. This CDR3 is built from 15 residues. Looked up from germline, CDR1 is SGHTA and CDR2 is FQGNSA. The chain's CDR3 is CASSLATVGGNEQFF. CDR3 sequence (DNA): TGTGCCAGCAGCTTAGCGACGGTAGGGGGCAATGAGCAGTTCTTC.

Points on this clonotype: A much more abundant neighbour one base away suggests this may be a read error. The chain carries TRBV11-1 and TRBJ2-7; TRBD2 matches at 14 bases. The germline CDR1 and CDR2 sequences are SGHAT and FQDESV (reference sequence). CDR3 size: 17 residues. V shed 3 bases, J shed 8 bases, and the junction held 12 bases outside the gene matches. The CDR3, as DNA: TGTGCCAGCAGCTTGGGAGCCGGGACTAGCGGGAGATACAAGCAGTACTTC. It specifies CASSLGAGTSGRYKQYF.

This clonotype was detected ten times or more. The rearrangement joins TRBV7-3 to TRBJ2-2; possibly TRBD1 for D (5 bases). Per germline, CDR1 SGHTA and CDR2 FQGTGA. V lost 2 bases to trimming and J lost 7 bases, with 5 bases between them. The CDR3 consists of 12 residues. CDR3 coding DNA: TGTGCCAGCAGCTTACAGGGCGGGGAGCTGTTTTTT. Protein product: CASSLQGGELFF.

The V call is TRBV20-1, the J call TRBJ2-5; 14 positions match TRBD2. The ends lost 5 bases at V and 5 bases at J; junction bases unmatched: 4. Germline loops: CDR1 DFQATT, CDR2 SNEGSKA (reference sequence). CDR3 length equals 14 residues. CDR3 in DNA: TGCAGTGCTGGACTAGCGGGAGGCGGCGAGACCCAGTACTTC. Its translation: CSAGLAGGGETQYF.

The rearrangement joins TRBV11-1 to TRBJ1-6; no clear D. The CDR3 runs 16 residues. Deletions cut 5 bases from V and 7 bases from J, with 18 bases between. CDR1 SGHAT and CDR2 FQDESV come from the germline V gene (reference sequence). The CDR3 sequence is CASSPTLTPQNSPLHF. The CDR3 DNA is TGTGCCAGCAGCCCCACGCTCACACCCCAAAATTCACCCCTCCACTTT.

A few counts support this clonotype. The chain joins TRBV24-1 to TRBJ2-3; the D gene is possibly TRBD1 (6 bases). CDR3 length: 16 amino acids. Trimming removed 3 bases at V and 4 bases at J, with 16 bases between. Germline values: CDR1 KGHDR, CDR2 SFDVKD. The DNA of the CDR3 is TGTGCCACCAGTGATCGAACAGGGCTGGTTGCAGATACGCAGTATTTT. This gives the protein CATSDRTGLVADTQYF.

The chain recombines TRBV5-4 with TRBJ2-5; the D gene is possibly TRBD1 (6 bases). V lost 0 bases, J lost 6 bases, and 15 bases lay in between. The CDR3 length is 15 residues. CDR1 is SGHNT and CDR2 is YYREEE in the germline V gene (reference sequence). CDR3 protein: CASSLAGTPSKTQYF. The CDR3 DNA reads as TGTGCCAGCAGCTTGGCTGGGACACCGTCCAAGACCCAGTACTTC.

Turning to this clonotype: Sequence at one end of the junction differs from germline and may be a read error. The V call is TRBV30, the J call TRBJ2-5; maybe TRBD1 (6 bases). CDR1 and CDR2 from the germline V gene are GTSNPN and SVGIG (reference sequence). This CDR3 has 14 amino acids. CDR3 coding DNA: TGCGCCTTAAACCGGGACACCTTATCCGAGACCCAGTACTTC. It specifies CALNRDTLSETQYF.

This clonotype was counted only a few times. The chain is built from TRBV7-9 and TRBJ2-2; D unclear. The CDR3 totals 12 residues. V was cut by 5 bases and J by 14 bases, with 15 bases left in between. The germline gives CDR1 SEHNR, CDR2 FQNEAQ (reference sequence). CDR3: CASSPPREVLFF. The CDR3 DNA is TGTGCCAGCAGCCCCCCCCGTGAGGTACTGTTTTTT. Complete variable domain (other parts from reference TRBV7-9 and TRBJ2-2): DTGVSQNPRHKITKRGQNVTFRCDPISEHNRLYWYRQTLGQGPEFLTYFQNEAQLEKSRLLSDRFSAERPKGSFSTLEIQRTEQGDSAMYLCASSPPREVLFFGEGSRLTVL.

The table lists this clonotype with a few counts. The V call is TRBV4-1, the J call TRBJ2-4, with a weak D call TRBD1 (5 bases). The CDR3 length is 14 residues. Germline V gene lookup returns CDR1 MGHRA and CDR2 YSYEKL. The V and J ends lost 6 bases and 1 base respectively, with 10 bases between them. The CDR3 sequence: CASSQGGAKNIQYF. CDR3 DNA sequence: TGCGCCAGCAGTCAGGGTGGGGCCAAAAACATTCAGTACTTC.